The sequence of this T cell receptor beta chain was determined in a study of CD8 T cells in Susac syndrome. Study results and caveats: The number of individuals included in the study's TCR sequencing and HLA analysis was acknowledged as relatively small.

Random-hexamer reverse transcription was applied to roughly 0.5 to 1 ug RNA. Each CDR3 protein gets one entry after TCRdb re-called the immunoSEQ multiplex PCR reads with MiXCR. This table holds about 150,000 distinct CDR3 sequences, 95% to 96% found once. On this clonotype itself: Its target is unknown.

Germline V gene data show CDR1 as DFQATT and CDR2 as SNEGSKA (reference sequence). The CDR3 has 15 residues. The V end was cut by 0 bases, the J end by 1 base, with 9 bases between. The source of this sequence is a human donor with multiple sclerosis. Specimen: CD8+ T cells from PBMCs. The chain has TRBV20-1 and TRBJ2-2; the D gene is possibly TRBD1 (6 bases). CDR3 in DNA: TGCAGTGCTAGAGATCTGGGACAGAACACCGGGGAGCTGTTTTTT. Translated: CSARDLGQNTGELFF.